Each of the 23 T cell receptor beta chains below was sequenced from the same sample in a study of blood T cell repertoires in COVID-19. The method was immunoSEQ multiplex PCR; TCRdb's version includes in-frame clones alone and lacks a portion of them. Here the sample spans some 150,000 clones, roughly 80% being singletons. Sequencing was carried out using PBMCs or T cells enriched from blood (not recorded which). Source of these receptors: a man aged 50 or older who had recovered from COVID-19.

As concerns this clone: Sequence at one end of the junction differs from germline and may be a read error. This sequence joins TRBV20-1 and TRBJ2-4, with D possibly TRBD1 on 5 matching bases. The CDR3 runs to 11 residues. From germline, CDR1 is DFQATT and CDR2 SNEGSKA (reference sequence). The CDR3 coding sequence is TGCAGTGCTTACGCTGACAGCATGTTTAACTTC. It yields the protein CSAYADSMFNF.

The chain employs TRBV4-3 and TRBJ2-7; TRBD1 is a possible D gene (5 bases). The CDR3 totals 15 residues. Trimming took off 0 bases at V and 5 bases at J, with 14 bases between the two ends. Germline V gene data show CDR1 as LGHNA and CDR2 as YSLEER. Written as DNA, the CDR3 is TGCGCCAGCAGCCAAGAGATGGGCAGGGCCCACGAGCAGTACTTC. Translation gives CASSQEMGRAHEQYF.

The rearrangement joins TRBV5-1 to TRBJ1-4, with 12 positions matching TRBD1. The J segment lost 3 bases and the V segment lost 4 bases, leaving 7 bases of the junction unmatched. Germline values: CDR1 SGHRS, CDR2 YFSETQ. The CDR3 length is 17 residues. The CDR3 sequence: CASSVRDRGQANEKLFF. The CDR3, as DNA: TGCGCCAGCAGCGTCCGGGACAGGGGGCAAGCTAATGAAAAACTGTTTTTT.

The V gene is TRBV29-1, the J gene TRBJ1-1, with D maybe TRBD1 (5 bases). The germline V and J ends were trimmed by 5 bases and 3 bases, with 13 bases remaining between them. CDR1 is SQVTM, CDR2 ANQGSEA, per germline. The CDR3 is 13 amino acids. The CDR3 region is CSVRGRVHTEAFF. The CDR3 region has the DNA TGCAGCGTTAGGGGCAGGGTTCACACTGAAGCTTTCTTT.

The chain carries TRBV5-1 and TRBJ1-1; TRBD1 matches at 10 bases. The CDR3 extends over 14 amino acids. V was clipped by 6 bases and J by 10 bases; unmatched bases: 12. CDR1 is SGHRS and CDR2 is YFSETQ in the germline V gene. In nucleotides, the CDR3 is TGCGCCAGCACCTTCGGGACAGGGGCTGAGGGAGCTTTCTTT. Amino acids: CASTFGTGAEGAFF.

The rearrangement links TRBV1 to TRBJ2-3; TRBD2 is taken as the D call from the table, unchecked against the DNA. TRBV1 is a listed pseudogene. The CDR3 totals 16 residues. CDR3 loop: CTSSQGEGSSTDTQYF. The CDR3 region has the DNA TGCACCAGCAGCCAAGGGGAGGGCTCTAGCACAGATACGCAGTATTTT.

CDR3 coding DNA: TGTGCCAGCAGCATACGGACAGGCCGCCAAGAGACCCAGTACTTC. It translates to CASSIRTGRQETQYF. The chain links TRBV7-8 to TRBJ2-5; 7 bases line up with TRBD1. The CDR3 contains 15 residues. The junction had 7 bases not matched to a gene; V was cut back by 5 bases and J by 1 base. From germline, CDR1 is SGHVS and CDR2 FQNEAQ.

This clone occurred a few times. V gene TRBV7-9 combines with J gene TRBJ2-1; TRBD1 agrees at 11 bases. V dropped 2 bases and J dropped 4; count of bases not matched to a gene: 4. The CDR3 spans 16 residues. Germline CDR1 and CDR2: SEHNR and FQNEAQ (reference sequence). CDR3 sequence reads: CASSLFGTGGYNEQFF. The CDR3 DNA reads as TGTGCCAGCAGCTTATTTGGGACAGGGGGTTACAATGAGCAGTTCTTC.

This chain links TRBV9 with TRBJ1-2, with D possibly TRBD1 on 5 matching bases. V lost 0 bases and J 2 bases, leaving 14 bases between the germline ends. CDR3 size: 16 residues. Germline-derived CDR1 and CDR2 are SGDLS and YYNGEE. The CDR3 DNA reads TGTGCCAGCAGCGTAGAACCCGACCGGGGGAACTATGGCTACACCTTC. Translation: CASSVEPDRGNYGYTF. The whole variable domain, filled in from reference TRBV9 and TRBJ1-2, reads DSGVTQTPKHLITATGQRVTLRCSPRSGDLSVYWYQQSLDQGLQFLIQYYNGEERAKGNILERFSAQQFPDLHSELNLSSLELGDSALYFCASSVEPDRGNYGYTFGSGTRLTVV.

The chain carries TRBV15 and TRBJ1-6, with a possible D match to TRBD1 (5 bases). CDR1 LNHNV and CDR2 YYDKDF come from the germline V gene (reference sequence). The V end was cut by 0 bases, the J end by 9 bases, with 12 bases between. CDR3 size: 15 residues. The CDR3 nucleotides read TGTGCCACCAGCAGAGATAACCAGGGCGGTTCACCCCTCCACTTT. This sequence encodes CATSRDNQGGSPLHF.

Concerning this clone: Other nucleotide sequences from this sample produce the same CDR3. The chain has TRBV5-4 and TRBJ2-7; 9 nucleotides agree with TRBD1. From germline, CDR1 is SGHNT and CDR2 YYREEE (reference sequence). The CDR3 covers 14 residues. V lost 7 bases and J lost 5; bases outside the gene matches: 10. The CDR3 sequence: CASSPGQGRHEQYF. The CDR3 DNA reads TGTGCCAGCTCCCCGGGACAGGGCAGGCACGAGCAGTACTTC.

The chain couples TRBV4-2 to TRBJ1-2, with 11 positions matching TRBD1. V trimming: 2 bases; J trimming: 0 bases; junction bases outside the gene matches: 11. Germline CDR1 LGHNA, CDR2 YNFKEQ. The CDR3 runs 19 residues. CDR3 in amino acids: CASSQWTGGTDATNYGYTF. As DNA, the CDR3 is TGTGCCAGCAGCCAATGGACAGGGGGCACGGATGCAACTAACTATGGCTACACCTTC.

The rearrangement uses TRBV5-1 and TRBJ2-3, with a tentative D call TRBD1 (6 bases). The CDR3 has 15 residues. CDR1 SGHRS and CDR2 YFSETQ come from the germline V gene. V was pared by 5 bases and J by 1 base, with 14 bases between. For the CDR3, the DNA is TGCGCCAGCAGTCCCACAGGGACGGGCACAGATACGCAGTATTTT. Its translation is CASSPTGTGTDTQYF. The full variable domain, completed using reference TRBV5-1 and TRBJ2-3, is KAGVTQTPRYLIKTRGQQVTLSCSPISGHRSVSWYQQTPGQGLQFLFEYFSETQRNKGNFPGRFSGRQFSNSRSEMNVSTLELGDSALYLCASSPTGTGTDTQYFGPGTRLTVL.

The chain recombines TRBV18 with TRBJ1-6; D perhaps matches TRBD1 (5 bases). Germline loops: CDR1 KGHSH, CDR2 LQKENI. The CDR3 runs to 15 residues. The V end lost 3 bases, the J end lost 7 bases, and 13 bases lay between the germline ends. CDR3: CASSPTTETNSPLHF. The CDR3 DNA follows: TGTGCCAGCTCACCGACGACAGAGACCAATTCACCCCTCCACTTT.

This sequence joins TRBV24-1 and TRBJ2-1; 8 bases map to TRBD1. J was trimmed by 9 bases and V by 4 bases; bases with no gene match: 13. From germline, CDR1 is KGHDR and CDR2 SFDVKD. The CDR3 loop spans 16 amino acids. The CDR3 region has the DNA TGTGCCACCAGTGAGGCCGGGACAGGCCTCCAGAGTGAGCAGTTCTTC. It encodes CATSEAGTGLQSEQFF.

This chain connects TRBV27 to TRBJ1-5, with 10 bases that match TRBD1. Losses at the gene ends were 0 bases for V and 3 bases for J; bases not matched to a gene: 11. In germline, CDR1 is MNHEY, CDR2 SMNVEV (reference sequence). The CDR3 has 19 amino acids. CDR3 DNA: TGTGCCAGCAGTTTATCCCGGCCCAGGACAGGGGGGAACAATCAGCCCCAGCATTTT. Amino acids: CASSLSRPRTGGNNQPQHF.

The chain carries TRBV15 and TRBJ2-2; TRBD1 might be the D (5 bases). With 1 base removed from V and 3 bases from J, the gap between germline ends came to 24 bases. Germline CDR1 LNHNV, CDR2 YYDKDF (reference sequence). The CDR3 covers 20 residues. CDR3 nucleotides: TGTGCCACCAGCAGAGCGCCCCCAAGGAGCAGGGTTCGAGACACCGGGGAGCTGTTTTTT. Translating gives CATSRAPPRSRVRDTGELFF.

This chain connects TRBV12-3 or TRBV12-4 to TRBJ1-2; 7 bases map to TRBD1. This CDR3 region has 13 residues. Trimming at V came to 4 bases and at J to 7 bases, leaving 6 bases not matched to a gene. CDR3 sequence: CASSSRGLGGYTF. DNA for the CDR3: TGTGCCAGCAGTTCCAGGGGGTTAGGTGGCTACACCTTC.

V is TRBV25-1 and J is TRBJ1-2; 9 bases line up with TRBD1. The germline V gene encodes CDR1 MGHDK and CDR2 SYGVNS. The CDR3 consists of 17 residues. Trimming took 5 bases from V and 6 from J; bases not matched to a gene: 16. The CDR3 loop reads CASSPRTGVWSGHGYTF. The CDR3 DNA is TGTGCCAGCAGTCCCCGGACAGGGGTTTGGTCTGGGCATGGCTACACCTTC.

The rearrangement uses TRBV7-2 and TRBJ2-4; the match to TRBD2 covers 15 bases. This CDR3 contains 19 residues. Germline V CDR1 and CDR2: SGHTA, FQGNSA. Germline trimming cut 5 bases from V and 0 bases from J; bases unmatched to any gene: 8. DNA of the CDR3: TGTGCCAGCAGCGCCCGGACTAGCGGGGGGGTCGAAGCCAAAAACATTCAGTACTTC. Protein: CASSARTSGGVEAKNIQYF. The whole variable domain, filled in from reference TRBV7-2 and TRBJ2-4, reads GAGVSQSPSNKVTEKGKDVELRCDPISGHTALYWYRQSLGQGLEFLIYFQGNSAPDKSGLPSDRFSAERTGGSVSTLTIQRTQQEDSAVYLCASSARTSGGVEAKNIQYFGAGTRLSVL.

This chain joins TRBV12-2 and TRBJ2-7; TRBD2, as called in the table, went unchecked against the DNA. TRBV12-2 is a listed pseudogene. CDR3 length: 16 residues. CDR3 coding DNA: TGTGCAAGTCGCTCCCCGAAGGGGGGGCGCTCCTACGAGCAGTACTTC. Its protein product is CASRSPKGGRSYEQYF.

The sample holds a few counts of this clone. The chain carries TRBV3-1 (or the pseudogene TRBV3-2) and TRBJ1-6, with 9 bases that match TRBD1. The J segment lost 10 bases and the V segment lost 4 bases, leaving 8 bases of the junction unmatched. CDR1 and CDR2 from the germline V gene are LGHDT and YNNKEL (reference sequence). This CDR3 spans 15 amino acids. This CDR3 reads CASSPWDREYSPLHF. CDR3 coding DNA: TGTGCCAGCAGCCCTTGGGACAGGGAGTACTCACCCCTCCACTTT.

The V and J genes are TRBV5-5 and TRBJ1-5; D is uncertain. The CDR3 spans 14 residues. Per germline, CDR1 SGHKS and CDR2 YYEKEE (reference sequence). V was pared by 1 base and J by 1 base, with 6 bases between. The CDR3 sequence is CASSLWQSNQPQHF. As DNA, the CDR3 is TGTGCCAGCAGCTTGTGGCAAAGCAATCAGCCCCAGCATTTT. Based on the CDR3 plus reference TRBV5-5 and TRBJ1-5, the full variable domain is DAGVTQSPTHLIKTRGQQVTLRCSPISGHKSVSWYQQVLGQGPQFIFQYYEKEERGRGNFPDRFSARQFPNYSSELNVNALLLGDSALYLCASSLWQSNQPQHFGDGTRLSIL.